This T cell receptor beta chain was identified in a study of CD8 T cells in ankylosing spondylitis. Study-level results: Ankylosing spondylitis blood appeared to be characterized by a TCR beta motif of several highly homologous variants. Significant enrichment of disease-linked clones was reportedly seen in matched ankylosing spondylitis synovial fluid.

The germline V gene has CDR1 MNHNS and CDR2 SASEGT. V shed 5 bases, J shed 4 bases, and the junction held 11 bases outside the gene matches. The CDR3 is made up of 15 amino acids. TCRdb independently ran MiXCR on the 5' RACE reads; one entry per CDR3 protein. The profile shows fewer than 500,000 distinct CDR3 sequences, 20% to 25% of them singletons. This clonotype was recorded a few times. What it binds is not known. This sequence joins TRBV6-1 and TRBJ2-7, with 7 bases that match TRBD2. The TCR was taken from a male donor with ankylosing spondylitis. The material sequenced was blood, either unsorted or a sorted T cell fraction (not recorded which). The CDR3 DNA follows: TGTGCCAGCAGTACCCAAACCGCCGGGGGGTACGAGCAGTACTTC. Protein: CASSTQTAGGYEQYF.